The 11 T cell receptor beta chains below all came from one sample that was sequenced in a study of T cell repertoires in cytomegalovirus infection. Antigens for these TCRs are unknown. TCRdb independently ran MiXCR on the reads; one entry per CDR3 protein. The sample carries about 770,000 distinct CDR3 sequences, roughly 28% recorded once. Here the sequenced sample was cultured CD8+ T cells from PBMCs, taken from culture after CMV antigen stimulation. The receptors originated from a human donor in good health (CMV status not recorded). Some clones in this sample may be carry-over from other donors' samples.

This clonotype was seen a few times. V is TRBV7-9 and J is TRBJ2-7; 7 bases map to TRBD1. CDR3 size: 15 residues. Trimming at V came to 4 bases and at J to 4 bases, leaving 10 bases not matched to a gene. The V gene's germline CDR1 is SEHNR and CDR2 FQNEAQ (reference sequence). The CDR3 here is CASSSNRGHPYEQYF. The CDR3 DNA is TGTGCCAGCAGCTCTAACAGGGGACATCCTTACGAGCAGTACTTC.

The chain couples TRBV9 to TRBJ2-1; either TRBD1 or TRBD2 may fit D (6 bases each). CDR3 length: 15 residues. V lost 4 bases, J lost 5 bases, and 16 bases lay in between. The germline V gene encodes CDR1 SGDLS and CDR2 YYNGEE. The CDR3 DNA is TGTGCCAGCAGCTTCCGCCGGGGGCAAAACAATGAGCAGTTCTTC. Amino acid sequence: CASSFRRGQNNEQFF.

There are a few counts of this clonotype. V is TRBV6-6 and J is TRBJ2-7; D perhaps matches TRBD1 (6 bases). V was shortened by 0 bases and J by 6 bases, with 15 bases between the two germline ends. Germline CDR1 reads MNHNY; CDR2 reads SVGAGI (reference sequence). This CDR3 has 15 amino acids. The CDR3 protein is CASSYSLQGPSEQYF. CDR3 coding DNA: TGTGCCAGCAGTTACTCGCTACAGGGTCCGTCCGAGCAGTACTTC.

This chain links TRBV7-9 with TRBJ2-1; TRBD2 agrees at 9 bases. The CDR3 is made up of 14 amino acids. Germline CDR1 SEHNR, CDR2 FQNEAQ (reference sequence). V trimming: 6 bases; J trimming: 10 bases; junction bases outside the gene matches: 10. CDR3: CASSNPGLAWEQFF. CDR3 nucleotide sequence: TGTGCCAGCAGTAATCCGGGACTAGCCTGGGAGCAGTTCTTC.

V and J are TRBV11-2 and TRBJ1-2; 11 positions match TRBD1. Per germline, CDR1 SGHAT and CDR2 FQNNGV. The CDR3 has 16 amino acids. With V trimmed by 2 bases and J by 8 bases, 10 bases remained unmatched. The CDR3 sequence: CASSLLRTGGAFGYTF. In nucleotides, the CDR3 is TGTGCCAGCAGCTTACTCCGGACAGGGGGCGCTTTCGGCTACACCTTC.

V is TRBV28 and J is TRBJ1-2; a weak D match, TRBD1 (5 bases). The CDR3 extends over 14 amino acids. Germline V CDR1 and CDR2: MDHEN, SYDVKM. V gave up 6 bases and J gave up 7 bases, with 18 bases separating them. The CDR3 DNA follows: TGTGCCAGCAGGAAGACAGCCTCAGGATCTGGCTACACCTTC. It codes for CASRKTASGSGYTF.

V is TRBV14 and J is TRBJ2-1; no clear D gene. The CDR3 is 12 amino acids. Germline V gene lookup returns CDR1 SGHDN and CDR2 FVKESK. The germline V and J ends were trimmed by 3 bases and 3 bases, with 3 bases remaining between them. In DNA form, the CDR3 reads TGTGCCAGCAGCCAGTACTACAATGAGCAGTTCTTC. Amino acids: CASSQYYNEQFF.

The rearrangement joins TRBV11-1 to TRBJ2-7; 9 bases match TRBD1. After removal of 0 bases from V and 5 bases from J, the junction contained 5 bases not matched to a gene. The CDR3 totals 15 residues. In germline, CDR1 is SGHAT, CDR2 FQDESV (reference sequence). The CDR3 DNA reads TGTGCCAGCAGCTTAGCGGGGACAGGGCTCCACGAGCAGTACGTC. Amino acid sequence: CASSLAGTGLHEQYV.

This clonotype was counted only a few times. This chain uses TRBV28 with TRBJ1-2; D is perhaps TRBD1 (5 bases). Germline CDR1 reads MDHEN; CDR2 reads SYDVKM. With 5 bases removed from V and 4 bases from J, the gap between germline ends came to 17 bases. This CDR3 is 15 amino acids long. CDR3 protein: CASSPIGDGAYGYTF. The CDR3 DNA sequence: TGTGCCAGCAGTCCAATCGGGGACGGAGCCTATGGCTACACCTTC.

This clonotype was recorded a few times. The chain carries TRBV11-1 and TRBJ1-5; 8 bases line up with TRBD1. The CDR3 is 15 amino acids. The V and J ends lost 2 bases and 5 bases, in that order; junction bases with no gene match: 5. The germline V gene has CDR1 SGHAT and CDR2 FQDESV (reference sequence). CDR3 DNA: TGTGCCAGCAGCTTAAATGCGGGACAGGATCAGCCCCAGCATTTT. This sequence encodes CASSLNAGQDQPQHF. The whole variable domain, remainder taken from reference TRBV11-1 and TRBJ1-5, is EAEVAQSPRYKITEKSQAVAFWCDPISGHATLYWYRQILGQGPELLVQFQDESVVDDSQLPKDRFSAERLKGVDSTLKIQPAELGDSAMYLCASSLNAGQDQPQHFGDGTRLSIL.

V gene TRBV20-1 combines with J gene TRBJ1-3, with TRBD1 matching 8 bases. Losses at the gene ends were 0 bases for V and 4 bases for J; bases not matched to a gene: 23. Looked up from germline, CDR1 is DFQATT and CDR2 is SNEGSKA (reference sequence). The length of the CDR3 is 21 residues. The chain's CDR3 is CSARDPGAPTGALRSGNTIYF. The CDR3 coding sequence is TGCAGTGCTAGAGACCCCGGGGCTCCGACAGGGGCCCTACGGTCGGGAAACACCATATATTTT.